The clone carrying this T cell receptor (beta chain) was picked up one time. Its antigen is as yet unknown. CDR1 is MGHRA, CDR2 YSYEKL, per germline. The CDR3 has 16 amino acids. The J segment lost 6 bases and the V segment lost 2 bases, leaving 9 bases of the junction unmatched. PCR involved 60 Vbeta and 13 Jbeta primers. Clones were read by immunoSEQ multiplex PCR, and TCRdb kept only the in-frame ones, dropping some. The data hold 100,000 to 150,000 clones, with 74% observed a single time. This sample is part of a study of cytomegalovirus exposure and HLA in healthy donors. Study-level points and caveats: While the bulk of TCR sequences proved rare, some public TCRs turned up in many donors. Common viral pathogens seemed to be connected with several of the most significant clusters, according to a later analysis. TRBV6-2, TRBV6-3 and other indistinguishable V segments were excluded. Earlier results showed most TCR beta V segments being productive about 90% or about 30% of the time.

Sample: PBMCs. J is TRBJ2-3 and V is TRBV4-1; 9 bases map to TRBD1. The receptor was isolated from a woman aged 45-60 years in good health and CMV-seropositive. This chain's CDR3 is CASSQPGQGNGDTQYF. CDR3 coding DNA: TGCGCCAGCAGCCAACCTGGACAGGGGAACGGGGATACGCAGTATTTT.